This entry is about one TCR beta chain. Antigen: not known. The entry originates in a study of cytomegalovirus exposure and HLA in healthy donors. Study-level points and caveats: Immune exposure was documented only through CMV serostatus.

It was with 60 Vbeta and 13 Jbeta primers that the PCR ran. This table comes from immunoSEQ multiplex PCR, and its TCRdb copy is limited to in-frame clones, with some not included. The sample consists of hundreds of thousands of clones, roughly 80% of them appearing once. The clonotype was recovered from a male donor in good health and CMV-seronegative. Sample: PBMCs.

This CDR3 is CASGFSSRNEQFF. The CDR3 DNA reads TGCGCCAGCGGGTTTTCCTCTAGAAATGAGCAGTTCTTC. The chain recombines TRBV5-1 with TRBJ2-1, with D unresolved. Germline CDR1 reads SGHRS; CDR2 reads YFSETQ. The CDR3 loop spans 13 amino acids. The ends were cut back, 7 bases at V and 7 bases at J, with 15 bases in the middle.